The 30 T cell receptor beta chains below were found in one sample sequenced in a study of blood T cell repertoires in COVID-19. Some clones are missing from TCRdb's copy, which holds only in-frame ones; the method was immunoSEQ multiplex PCR. In the table there are over 60,000 clones, around nine tenths of which are singletons. The sample was peripheral blood. Receptors originate from a woman in her fifties or sixties with acute or convalescent COVID-19.

The chain employs TRBV3-1 (or the pseudogene TRBV3-2) and TRBJ1-1; no clear D. Germline V CDR1 and CDR2: LGHDT, YNNKEL (reference sequence). The CDR3 is 15 amino acids. Trimming pared 0 bases from V and 0 bases from J, leaving 8 bases between. The DNA of the CDR3 is TGTGCCAGCAGCCAAGAGGCGGGCATGAACACTGAAGCTTTCTTT. Its protein product is CASSQEAGMNTEAFF.

The CDR3 spells CASSRDRLNTEAFF. CDR3 sequence (DNA): TGTGCCAGCAGCCGGGACAGGTTGAACACTGAAGCTTTCTTT. The rearrangement joins TRBV4-2 to TRBJ1-1; 8 positions match TRBD1. Germline CDR1 LGHNA, CDR2 YNFKEQ. The length of the CDR3 is 14 residues. Trimming cost V 4 bases and J 0 bases; bases outside gene matches: 1.

CDR3 DNA: TGTGCCAGCAGTCTTTCCGGGACAGGGGGGAATAATTCACCCCTCCACTTT. This translates into CASSLSGTGGNNSPLHF. The chain is built from TRBV9 and TRBJ1-6, with TRBD1 matching 11 bases. This CDR3 has 17 amino acids. CDR1 is SGDLS and CDR2 is YYNGEE in the germline V gene. The trim removed 5 bases at V and 5 bases at J, leaving 9 bases unmatched.

A single count supports this clone. V gene TRBV7-6 combines with J gene TRBJ2-1, with TRBD1 as a possible D gene (6 bases). Trimming left V 1 base short and J 9 bases short, with 16 bases between. The germline CDR1 and CDR2 sequences are SGHVS and FNYEAQ. The CDR3 extends over 15 amino acids. CDR3 loop: CASSLVSGVEGEQFF. CDR3 coding DNA: TGTGCCAGCAGCTTAGTGTCAGGGGTTGAGGGTGAGCAGTTCTTC.

The gene calls are TRBV28 and TRBJ1-2, with TRBD1 matching 8 bases. CDR1 is MDHEN, CDR2 SYDVKM, per germline. The CDR3 covers 12 residues. With 7 bases clipped from V and 6 bases from J, the junction kept 4 bases outside the gene matches. This CDR3 reads CASNRQGNGYTF. The CDR3 nucleotides are TGTGCCAGCAATAGACAGGGGAATGGCTACACCTTC.

The chain uses TRBV28 and TRBJ2-3; the D gene is possibly TRBD2 (5 bases). V was pared by 3 bases and J by 8 bases, with 15 bases between. This CDR3 contains 14 residues. Germline CDR1 is MDHEN and CDR2 is SYDVKM. The CDR3 DNA sequence: TGTGCCAGCAGTTTTTTTCGGCGAGGAGGTACGCAGTATTTT. Residues: CASSFFRRGGTQYF.

This clone has a single count. The chain recombines TRBV7-9 with TRBJ1-2, with D possibly matching TRBD1 (6 bases). Looked up from germline, CDR1 is SEHNR and CDR2 is FQNEAQ (reference sequence). Trimming stripped 1 base from V and 2 bases from J, with 14 bases between. CDR3 size: 16 residues. The CDR3 here is CASSLDRAGVNYGYTF. CDR3 sequence (DNA): TGTGCCAGCAGCTTAGACCGGGCAGGGGTCAACTATGGCTACACCTTC. Full variable domain (remainder filled in from reference TRBV7-9 and TRBJ1-2): DTGVSQNPRHKITKRGQNVTFRCDPISEHNRLYWYRQTLGQGPEFLTYFQNEAQLEKSRLLSDRFSAERPKGSFSTLEIQRTEQGDSAMYLCASSLDRAGVNYGYTFGSGTRLTVV.

The rearrangement links TRBV27 to TRBJ2-7; weak D call: TRBD1 (6 bases). The CDR3 is 13 amino acids. Germline-derived CDR1 and CDR2 are MNHEY and SMNVEV (reference sequence). The V end was cut by 6 bases, the J end by 1 base, with 10 bases between. CDR3 region: CASRRQGSYEQYF. The CDR3 region has the DNA TGTGCCAGCAGGCGGCAGGGGTCCTACGAGCAGTACTTC.

The sample holds one count of this clone. The chain is built from TRBV24-1 and TRBJ1-2; weak D call: TRBD1 (5 bases). The CDR3 loop spans 15 amino acids. Germline CDR1 is KGHDR and CDR2 is SFDVKD. V lost 5 bases, J lost 0 bases, and 12 bases lay in between. This CDR3 is CATSGGAQTNYGYTF. The CDR3 region has the DNA TGTGCCACCAGTGGCGGGGCCCAGACTAACTATGGCTACACCTTC.

The V call is TRBV19, the J call TRBJ1-5, with D maybe TRBD1 (5 bases). The CDR3 is made up of 14 amino acids. Per germline, CDR1 LNHDA and CDR2 SQIVND (reference sequence). Trimming shortened V by 5 bases and J by 5 bases, and 13 bases separated the two germline ends. This CDR3 reads CASSWGPADQPQHF. The CDR3 DNA follows: TGTGCCAGTAGTTGGGGCCCCGCGGATCAGCCCCAGCATTTT.

The CDR3 DNA is TGTGCCAGCAGCTTAGATTTTGGCGAAAAACTGTTTTTT. It translates to CASSLDFGEKLFF. The chain has TRBV7-2 and TRBJ1-4; the D is unclear. Deletions cut 1 base from V and 8 bases from J, with 8 bases between. The CDR3 contains 13 residues. Germline-derived CDR1 and CDR2 are SGHTA and FQGNSA.

In its sample, this clone was seen once. The chain employs TRBV3-1 (or the pseudogene TRBV3-2) and TRBJ2-2; maybe TRBD2 (7 bases). Trimming pared 2 bases from V and 4 bases from J, leaving 11 bases between. Germline lookup yields CDR1 LGHDT and CDR2 YNNKEL (reference sequence). CDR3 length: 15 amino acids. The CDR3 loop reads CASSQSGGPTGELFF. The CDR3 DNA reads as TGTGCCAGCAGCCAATCGGGGGGCCCCACCGGGGAGCTGTTTTTT.

Note on this clone: Other DNA sequences of this sample code for an identical CDR3. The J gene is TRBJ1-1, the V gene TRBV18; 10 bases line up with TRBD1. The germline CDR1 and CDR2 sequences are KGHSH and LQKENI. The CDR3 totals 14 residues. Losses at the gene ends were 2 bases for V and 4 bases for J; bases not matched to a gene: 1. CDR3 coding DNA: TGTGCCAGCTCACCAGGGACAGGGGTCACTGAAGCTTTCTTT. Protein sequence: CASSPGTGVTEAFF.

As for this clone: This same CDR3 is encoded by further DNA sequences in the sample. The chain is built from TRBV6-5 and TRBJ2-7; a possible D gene is TRBD1 (6 bases). Per germline, CDR1 MNHEY and CDR2 SVGAGI. Deletions cut 2 bases from V and 4 bases from J, with 12 bases between. The CDR3 is 14 residues long. The CDR3 region has the DNA TGTGCCAGCAGTTACCGCAGGGGTGGGTACGAGCAGTACTTC. Its translation: CASSYRRGGYEQYF.

CDR3 bases: TGTGCCAGCAGTTACCCGGGACAGGGGCTCGGAGGTGAGCAGTTCTTC. Protein product: CASSYPGQGLGGEQFF. This chain joins TRBV6-6 and TRBJ2-1; 10 bases agree with TRBD1. The CDR3 is 16 amino acids. The ends lost 2 bases at V and 9 bases at J; junction bases unmatched: 10. Germline CDR1 MNHNY, CDR2 SVGAGI (reference sequence).

This chain uses TRBV27 with TRBJ1-2, with TRBD1 matching 11 bases. The CDR3 is 19 amino acids. Germline V gene data show CDR1 as MNHEY and CDR2 as SMNVEV (reference sequence). The junction had 26 bases not matched to a gene; V was cut back by 6 bases and J by 11 bases. DNA for the CDR3: TGTGCCAGCAGGACGAATCAAGACCGGGACAGGGGGAGTTCGCCCCGTTACACCTTC. Translated, it gives CASRTNQDRDRGSSPRYTF.

Concerning this clone: Its ends do not fully match the called genes, so a read error is possible. The CDR3 sequence: CARSLGGGEAHEQYF. The CDR3 nucleotides are TGCGCCCGCAGCTTGGGGGGGGGCGAAGCCCACGAGCAGTACTTC. The chain links TRBV5-1 to TRBJ2-7, with D maybe TRBD2 (7 bases). Germline V gene lookup returns CDR1 SGHRS and CDR2 YFSETQ. This CDR3 region has 15 residues.

This chain links TRBV7-9 with TRBJ2-1; TRBD2 matches 7 bases. Germline CDR1 SEHNR, CDR2 FQNEAQ (reference sequence). The CDR3 has 16 amino acids. With V trimmed by 2 bases and J by 5 bases, 9 bases remained unmatched. The CDR3 region is CASSLRRLADNNEQFF. The CDR3 DNA is TGTGCCAGCAGCTTAAGAAGGCTAGCGGACAACAATGAGCAGTTCTTC. Full variable domain (missing parts from reference TRBV7-9 and TRBJ2-1): DTGVSQNPRHKITKRGQNVTFRCDPISEHNRLYWYRQTLGQGPEFLTYFQNEAQLEKSRLLSDRFSAERPKGSFSTLEIQRTEQGDSAMYLCASSLRRLADNNEQFFGPGTRLTVL.

J is TRBJ2-1 and V is TRBV3-1 (or the pseudogene TRBV3-2), with D possibly being TRBD2 (5 bases). The V gene's germline CDR1 is LGHDT and CDR2 YNNKEL (reference sequence). Between the trimmed V and J ends, which lost 3 bases and 6 bases, there was a span of 9 bases. The CDR3 length is 13 residues. CDR3 region: CASSHRRGNEQFF. In nucleotides, the CDR3 is TGTGCCAGCAGCCACCGACGGGGCAATGAGCAGTTCTTC.

This chain links TRBV4-2 with TRBJ2-2; 15 bases align to TRBD2. The V gene end was trimmed by 0 bases and the J gene end by 4 bases; junction bases not matched to a gene: 6. The CDR3 runs to 19 residues. Germline V gene data show CDR1 as LGHNA and CDR2 as YNFKEQ. CDR3 DNA sequence: TGTGCCAGCAGCCAAGATCTTGGGACTAGCGGGGGGCTCACCGGGGAGCTGTTTTTT. This codes for CASSQDLGTSGGLTGELFF.

The CDR3 protein is CASNLAGGNLETQYF. In DNA form, the CDR3 reads TGTGCCAGCAACCTAGCGGGAGGCAACTTAGAGACCCAGTACTTC. This chain connects TRBV3-1 (or the pseudogene TRBV3-2) to TRBJ2-5; TRBD2 aligns across 11 bases. This CDR3 has 15 residues. After removal of 7 bases from V and 4 bases from J, the junction contained 8 bases not matched to a gene. Germline CDR1 LGHDT, CDR2 YNNKEL (reference sequence).

As DNA, the CDR3 is TGTGCCAGCAGCGCAGGGACATACGAGCAGTACTTC. It specifies CASSAGTYEQYF. This chain connects TRBV5-5 to TRBJ2-7, with a weak D call TRBD1 (6 bases). Germline values: CDR1 SGHKS, CDR2 YYEKEE (reference sequence). The CDR3 is 12 residues long. The ends were cut back, 4 bases at V and 4 bases at J, with 9 bases in the middle.

This rearrangement joins TRBV28 to TRBJ2-2; D might be TRBD1 (6 bases). Germline lookup yields CDR1 MDHEN and CDR2 SYDVKM. This CDR3 is 14 amino acids long. The ends were cut back, 7 bases at V and 0 bases at J, with 9 bases in the middle. CDR3 coding DNA: TGTGCCAGCACTGGGGACACGAACACCGGGGAGCTGTTTTTT. Translation: CASTGDTNTGELFF.

The chain combines TRBV19 with TRBJ1-4, with 8 bases aligning to TRBD1. Germline-derived CDR1 and CDR2 are LNHDA and SQIVND (reference sequence). V lost 4 bases and J lost 7; bases outside the gene matches: 8. CDR3 size: 15 residues. CDR3 nucleotide sequence: TGTGCCAGTAGTAATACAGGGGGTGGTCGTGAAAAACTGTTTTTT. Translating gives CASSNTGGGREKLFF.

On this clone itself: Other DNA variants within this sample encode the same CDR3. The gene calls are TRBV10-3 and TRBJ2-3; TRBD2 matches at 13 bases. Germline assignment: CDR1 ENHRY and CDR2 SYGVKD. There are 14 residues in the CDR3. J was trimmed by 2 bases and V by 10 bases; bases with no gene match: 3. The CDR3 is CASGLAGDTDTQYF. CDR3 nucleotides: TGTGCCAGCGGACTAGCGGGGGACACAGATACGCAGTATTTT.

The chain employs TRBV5-4 and TRBJ2-5; perhaps TRBD1 as D (5 bases). The CDR3 is made up of 13 amino acids. Trimming pared 4 bases from V and 3 bases from J, leaving 10 bases between. Germline CDR1 is SGHNT and CDR2 is YYREEE (reference sequence). CDR3 sequence (DNA): TGTGCCAGCAGCATAACAGGAGAAGAGACCCAGTACTTC. It encodes CASSITGEETQYF.

This rearrangement joins TRBV3-1 (or the pseudogene TRBV3-2) to TRBJ1-6; D gene ambiguous. Between the trimmed V and J ends, which lost 0 bases and 15 bases, there was a span of 12 bases. Germline CDR1 LGHDT, CDR2 YNNKEL (reference sequence). The length of the CDR3 is 13 residues. This CDR3 reads CASSQDLAGSLHF. The DNA for the CDR3 is TGTGCCAGCAGCCAAGATCTGGCCGGGAGCCTCCACTTT.

The gene calls are TRBV7-9 and TRBJ1-4, with a tentative D call TRBD1 (5 bases). Germline CDR1 SEHNR, CDR2 FQNEAQ (reference sequence). There are 15 residues in the CDR3. With 0 bases removed from V and 3 bases from J, the gap between germline ends came to 8 bases. CDR3 region: CASSLAGAPNEKLFF. The CDR3 region has the DNA TGTGCCAGCAGCTTAGCAGGGGCCCCTAATGAAAAACTGTTTTTT.

The chain carries TRBV5-1 and TRBJ1-3; perhaps TRBD1 as D (5 bases). The CDR3 length is 14 residues. CDR1 SGHRS and CDR2 YFSETQ come from the germline V gene. V was pared by 4 bases and J by 1 base, with 9 bases between. The CDR3 reads CASSPRDSGNTIYF. The CDR3 nucleotides read TGCGCCAGCAGCCCCAGGGATTCTGGAAACACCATATATTTT.

The chain is built from TRBV7-2 and TRBJ2-5; weak D call: TRBD2 (7 bases). In germline, CDR1 is SGHTA, CDR2 FQGNSA. This CDR3 region has 16 residues. V gave up 6 bases and J gave up 2 bases, with 19 bases separating them. CDR3 in DNA: TGTGCCAGCAGTCTCGTGGCGGGGGCTTTTCAAGAGACCCAGTACTTC. This translates into CASSLVAGAFQETQYF.